One and the same sample provided the 12 T cell receptor beta chains below, sequenced in a study of T-cell reconstitution after alpha-beta-depleted transplantation in children. Preparation of the TCRbeta library involved a method that used unique molecular identifiers. TCRdb re-derived calls from the PCR reads in MiXCR, one entry per CDR3 protein. The sample holds more than 85,000 distinct CDR3 sequences, 7% to 8% seen once. Sequenced material: PBMCs, taken before TCRalphabeta/CD19-depleted stem cell transplant. The source is a boy between 2 and 10 years old with acute lymphoblastic leukemia, due to receive a stem cell transplant.

This rearrangement joins TRBV7-2 to TRBJ2-2; D possibly uses TRBD1 or TRBD2 (7 bases each). The CDR3 has 16 amino acids. The V gene lost 5 bases and the J gene lost 7 bases, with 20 bases spanning the gap. Germline CDR1 and CDR2: SGHTA and FQGNSA. The CDR3 DNA is TGTGCCAGCAGCCTCGAGGGCAGGGGGGGCATCGGGGAGCTGTTTTTT. Translating it yields CASSLEGRGGIGELFF.

In this sample, this clonotype turned up many times. This chain joins TRBV5-1 and TRBJ2-2; TRBD1 aligns across 9 bases. Germline loops: CDR1 SGHRS, CDR2 YFSETQ. The trim removed 4 bases at V and 2 bases at J, leaving 9 bases unmatched. The CDR3 runs 17 residues. The chain's CDR3 is CASSKAPGQGNTGELFF. The CDR3 region has the DNA TGCGCCAGCAGCAAAGCCCCGGGACAGGGCAACACCGGGGAGCTGTTTTTT.

V is TRBV28 and J is TRBJ2-3; 8 positions agree with TRBD1. Trimming removed 5 bases from V and 3 bases from J; junction bases left unmatched: 13. Germline V gene data show CDR1 as MDHEN and CDR2 as SYDVKM. The CDR3 sequence is 17 residues long. Written as DNA, the CDR3 is TGTGCCAGCAGTCGAGAACAAGGACAGGGAGGAACAGATACGCAGTATTTT. It yields the protein CASSREQGQGGTDTQYF. The full variable domain, with the rest looked up from reference TRBV28 and TRBJ2-3, is DVKVTQSSRYLVKRTGEKVFLECVQDMDHENMFWYRQDPGLGLRLIYFSYDVKMKEKGDIPEGYSVSREKKERFSLILESASTNQTSMYLCASSREQGQGGTDTQYFGPGTRLTVL.

Many counts were recorded for this clonotype. J is TRBJ2-7 and V is TRBV29-1; tentative D call: TRBD1 (6 bases). The V end was cut by 3 bases, the J end by 4 bases, with 13 bases between. The CDR3 is 13 residues long. The germline V gene encodes CDR1 SQVTM and CDR2 ANQGSEA. The CDR3 DNA sequence: TGCAGCGTTGATAGGGGACAAGGGTACGAGCAGTACTTC. It translates to CSVDRGQGYEQYF.

This clonotype was observed at least ten times. The junction differs from germline at one of its ends, possibly a read error. This rearrangement joins TRBV7-7 to TRBJ2-1, with TRBD1 identical over 7 bases. The CDR3 is 16 residues long. CDR1 and CDR2 from the germline V gene are SSHAT and FNYEAQ (reference sequence). The CDR3 loop reads CASSPGGLLGLNEQFF. The DNA of the CDR3 is TGTGCTAGCAGCCCAGGGGGTCTTTTAGGGCTCAATGAGCAGTTCTTC.

This clonotype showed up many times. The chain recombines TRBV7-8 with TRBJ1-6; the D is unclear. This CDR3 has 13 amino acids. V was shortened by 6 bases and J by 9 bases, with 12 bases between the two germline ends. CDR1 SGHVS and CDR2 FQNEAQ come from the germline V gene. The CDR3 region has the DNA TGTGCCAGCAGGACAACTTTGGGTTCACCCCTCCACTTT. Residues: CASRTTLGSPLHF.

This clonotype was counted many times. The rearrangement joins TRBV7-6 to TRBJ2-7; 8 bases agree with TRBD1. V lost 3 bases to trimming and J lost 0 bases; unmatched junction nucleotides: 1. Germline CDR1 and CDR2: SGHVS and FNYEAQ. The CDR3 sequence is 14 residues long. CDR3 region: CASSFGTGSYEQYF. CDR3 DNA sequence: TGTGCCAGCAGCTTTGGGACAGGCTCCTACGAGCAGTACTTC.

The chain joins TRBV7-9 to TRBJ2-7; the D gene could be TRBD1 or TRBD2 (5 bases each). Germline-derived CDR1 and CDR2 are SEHNR and FQNEAQ (reference sequence). Trimming removed 1 base at V and 5 bases at J, with 18 bases between. This CDR3 is built from 16 residues. This CDR3 reads CASSLVGVGESDEQYF. The CDR3 bases are TGTGCCAGCAGCTTAGTCGGCGTAGGGGAGAGCGACGAGCAGTACTTC.

This clonotype has just a few counts. The CDR3 DNA reads TGTGCCAGCAGACCAAGCGGGGGGGCTCTGAGGGGGGAAGAGACCCAGTACTTC. Protein sequence: CASRPSGGALRGEETQYF. The rearrangement links TRBV11-2 to TRBJ2-5, with 10 bases fitting TRBD2. This CDR3 has 18 residues. The V gene's germline CDR1 is SGHAT and CDR2 FQNNGV. Trimming cost V 6 bases and J 3 bases; bases outside gene matches: 16.

This clonotype has just a few counts. V is TRBV18 and J is TRBJ1-6; 9 bases are shared with TRBD1. The trim removed 6 bases at V and 7 bases at J, leaving 4 bases unmatched. The CDR3 has 14 amino acids. CDR1 is KGHSH and CDR2 is LQKENI in the germline V gene. The CDR3: CASSRDRENSPLHF. CDR3 DNA sequence: TGTGCCAGCTCGCGGGACAGGGAGAATTCACCCCTCCACTTT.

This clonotype was seen at least ten times. The rearrangement uses TRBV2 and TRBJ2-2, with unresolved D. CDR1 SNHLY and CDR2 FYNNEI come from the germline V gene. The V and J ends lost 2 bases and 8 bases respectively, with 6 bases between them. This CDR3 region has 12 residues. Here the CDR3 reads CASSESVGELFF. In DNA, the CDR3 is TGTGCCAGCAGTGAATCGGTGGGGGAGCTGTTTTTT.

This clonotype was observed many times. V gene TRBV12-3 or TRBV12-4 combines with J gene TRBJ2-7; 10 bases are shared with TRBD2. The CDR3 extends over 16 amino acids. V shed 1 base and J 4 bases; nucleotides not matched to a gene: 7. CDR3: CASSLGSGGAKYEQYF. CDR3 in DNA: TGTGCCAGCAGTTTAGGAAGCGGGGGGGCCAAGTACGAGCAGTACTTC.